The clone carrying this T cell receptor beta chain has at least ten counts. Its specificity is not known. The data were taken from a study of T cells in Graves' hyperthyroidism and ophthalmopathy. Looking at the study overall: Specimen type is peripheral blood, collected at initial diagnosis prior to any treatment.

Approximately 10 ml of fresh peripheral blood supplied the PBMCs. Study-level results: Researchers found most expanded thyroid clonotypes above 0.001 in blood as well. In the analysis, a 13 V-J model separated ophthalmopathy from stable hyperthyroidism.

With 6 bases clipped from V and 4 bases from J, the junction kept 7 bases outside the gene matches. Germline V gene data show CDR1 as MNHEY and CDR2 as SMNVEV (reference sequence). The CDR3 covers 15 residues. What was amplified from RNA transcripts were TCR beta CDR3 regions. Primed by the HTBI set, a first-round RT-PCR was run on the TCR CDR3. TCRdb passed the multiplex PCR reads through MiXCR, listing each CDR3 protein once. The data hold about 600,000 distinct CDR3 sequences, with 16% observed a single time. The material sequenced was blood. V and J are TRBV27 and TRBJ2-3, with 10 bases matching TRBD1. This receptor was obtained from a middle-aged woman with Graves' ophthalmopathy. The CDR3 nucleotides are TGTGCCAGCAGCCTCTTGGGACAGGGGCCAGATACGCAGTATTTT. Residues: CASSLLGQGPDTQYF.